The clone carrying this T cell receptor beta chain showed up many times. CDR1 and CDR2 from the germline V gene are MGHRA and YSYEKL. The V end was cut by 4 bases, the J end by 2 bases, with 15 bases between. The CDR3 sequence is 16 residues long. TCRdb processed the PCR reads anew with MiXCR; each CDR3 protein has one entry. This table has some 20,000 distinct CDR3 sequences, 40% to 55% appearing once. This sample stems from a study of tumor-infiltrating lymphocytes in oesophageal squamous cell carcinoma. The chain employs TRBV4-1 and TRBJ1-3; the D is unclear. Input material: normal esophageal tissue next to the tumor. The sequence derives from a female donor with esophageal squamous cell carcinoma. The CDR3 region has the DNA TGCGCCAGCAGCCCTCTGCAAAAGACTACTGGAAACACCATATATTTT. It is translated as CASSPLQKTTGNTIYF.